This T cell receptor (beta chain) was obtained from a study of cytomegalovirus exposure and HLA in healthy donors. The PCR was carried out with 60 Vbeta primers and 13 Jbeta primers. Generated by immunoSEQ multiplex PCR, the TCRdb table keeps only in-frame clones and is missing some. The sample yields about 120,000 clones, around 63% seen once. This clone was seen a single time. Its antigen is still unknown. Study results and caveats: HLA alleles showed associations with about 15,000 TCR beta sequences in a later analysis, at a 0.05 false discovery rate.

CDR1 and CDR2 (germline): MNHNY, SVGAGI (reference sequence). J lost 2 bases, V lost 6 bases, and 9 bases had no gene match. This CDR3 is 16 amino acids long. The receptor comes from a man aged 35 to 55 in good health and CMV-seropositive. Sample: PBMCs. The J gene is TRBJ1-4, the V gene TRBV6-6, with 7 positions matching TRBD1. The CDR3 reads CASSHTRGRTNEKLFF. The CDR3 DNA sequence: TGTGCCAGCAGCCACACCAGGGGGAGGACTAATGAAAAACTGTTTTTT.